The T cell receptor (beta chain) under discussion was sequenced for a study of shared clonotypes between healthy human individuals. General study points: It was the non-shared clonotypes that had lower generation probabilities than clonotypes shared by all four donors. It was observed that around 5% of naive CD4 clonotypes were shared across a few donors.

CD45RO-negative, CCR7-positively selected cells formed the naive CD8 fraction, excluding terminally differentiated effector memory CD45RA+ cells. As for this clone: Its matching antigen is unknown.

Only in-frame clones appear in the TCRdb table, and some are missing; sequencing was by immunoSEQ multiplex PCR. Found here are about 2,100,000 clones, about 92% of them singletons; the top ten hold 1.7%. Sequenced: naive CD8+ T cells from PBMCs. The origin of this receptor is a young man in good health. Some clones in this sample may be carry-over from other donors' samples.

CDR3 residues: CASGTQGLYEQYF. DNA of the CDR3: TGTGCCAGCGGGACACAGGGCCTTTACGAGCAGTACTTC. The chain combines TRBV25-1 with TRBJ2-7; D is possibly TRBD1 (6 bases). The CDR3 consists of 13 residues. Germline V gives CDR1 MGHDK, CDR2 SYGVNS. The V end lost 8 bases, the J end lost 4 bases, and 15 bases lay between the germline ends.